Listed below are T cell receptor beta chains from one sample, sequenced in a study of blood T cell repertoires in COVID-19. TCRdb's table, derived via immunoSEQ multiplex PCR, lists solely in-frame clones and lacks some. Seen here are some 50,000 clones, around 87% observed once, and the top ten hold 3% to 4.5%. The sequencing sample was made of peripheral blood. These receptors were collected from a man between 45 and 60 years old with acute or convalescent COVID-19. Each CDR3 is given without its conserved first and last residue. A D gene is named only where the DNA matches it firmly.

TRBJ2-7	TRBV16	.	ASSQMGVGRGTSSYEQY
TRBJ1-2	TRBV28	TRBD1	ASSQQGAFYGYT
TRBJ2-3	TRBV6-4	.	ASSVQGNTDTQY
TRBJ2-7	TRBV6-5	.	ALGGLFYEQY
TRBJ1-2	TRBV19	.	ASSPRPNQGNYGYT
TRBJ2-5	TRBV27	TRBD2	ASRSGGEETQY
TRBJ1-1	TRBV19	TRBD1	ASRDRPNTEAF
TRBJ1-2	TRBV19	.	ASSVQGADGYT
TRBJ1-1	TRBV12-5	.	ASGLHSNTEAF
TRBJ1-5	TRBV6-1	.	ASSEWTARSGSNQPQH
TRBJ2-7	TRBV3-1/TRBV3-2	TRBD2	ASSQDPGGGAYEQY
TRBJ1-1	TRBV29-1	.	SVLRQGEAF